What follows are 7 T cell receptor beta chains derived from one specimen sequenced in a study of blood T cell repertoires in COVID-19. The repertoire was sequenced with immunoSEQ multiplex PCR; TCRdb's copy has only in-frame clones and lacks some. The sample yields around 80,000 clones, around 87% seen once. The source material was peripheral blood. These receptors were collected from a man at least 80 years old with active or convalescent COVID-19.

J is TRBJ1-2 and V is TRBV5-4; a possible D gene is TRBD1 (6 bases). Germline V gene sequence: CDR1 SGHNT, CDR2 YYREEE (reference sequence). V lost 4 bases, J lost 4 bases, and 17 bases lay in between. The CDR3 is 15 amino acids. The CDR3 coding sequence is TGTGCCAGCAGCCCTTCCACGGGGGGGGCCTATGGCTACACCTTC. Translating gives CASSPSTGGAYGYTF.

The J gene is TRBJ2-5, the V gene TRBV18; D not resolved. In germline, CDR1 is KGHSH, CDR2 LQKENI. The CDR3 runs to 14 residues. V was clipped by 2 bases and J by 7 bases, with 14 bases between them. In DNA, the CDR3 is TGTGCCAGCTCACCAGTCGCCAGTCCGGGGACCCAGTACTTC. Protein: CASSPVASPGTQYF. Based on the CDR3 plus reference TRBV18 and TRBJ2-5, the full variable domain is NAGVMQNPRHLVRRRGQEARLRCSPMKGHSHVYWYRQLPEEGLKFMVYLQKENIIDESGMPKERFSAEFPKEGPSILRIQQVVRGDSAAYFCASSPVASPGTQYFGPGTRLLVL.

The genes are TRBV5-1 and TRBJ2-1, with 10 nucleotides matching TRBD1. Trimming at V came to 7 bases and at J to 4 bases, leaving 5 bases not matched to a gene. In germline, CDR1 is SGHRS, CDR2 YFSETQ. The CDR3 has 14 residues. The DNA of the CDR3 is TGCGCCAGCCTTCCGGACAGGGGGTACAATGAGCAGTTCTTC. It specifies CASLPDRGYNEQFF. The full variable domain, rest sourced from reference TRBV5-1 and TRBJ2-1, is KAGVTQTPRYLIKTRGQQVTLSCSPISGHRSVSWYQQTPGQGLQFLFEYFSETQRNKGNFPGRFSGRQFSNSRSEMNVSTLELGDSALYLCASLPDRGYNEQFFGPGTRLTVL.

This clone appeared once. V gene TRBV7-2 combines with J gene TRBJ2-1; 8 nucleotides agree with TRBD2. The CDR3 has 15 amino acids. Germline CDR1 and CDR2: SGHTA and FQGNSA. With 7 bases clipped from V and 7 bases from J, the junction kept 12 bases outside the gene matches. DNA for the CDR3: TGTGCCAGCATCCCACTAGCGGCTTTTGGGAATGAGCAGTTCTTC. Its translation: CASIPLAAFGNEQFF. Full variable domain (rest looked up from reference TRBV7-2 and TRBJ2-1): GAGVSQSPSNKVTEKGKDVELRCDPISGHTALYWYRQSLGQGLEFLIYFQGNSAPDKSGLPSDRFSAERTGGSVSTLTIQRTQQEDSAVYLCASIPLAAFGNEQFFGPGTRLTVL.

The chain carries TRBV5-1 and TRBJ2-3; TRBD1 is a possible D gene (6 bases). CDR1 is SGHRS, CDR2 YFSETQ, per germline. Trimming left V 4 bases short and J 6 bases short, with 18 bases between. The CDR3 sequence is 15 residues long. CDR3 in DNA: TGCGCCAGCAGCCCAGGGACACCTCTGGGGGATACGCAGTATTTT. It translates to CASSPGTPLGDTQYF.

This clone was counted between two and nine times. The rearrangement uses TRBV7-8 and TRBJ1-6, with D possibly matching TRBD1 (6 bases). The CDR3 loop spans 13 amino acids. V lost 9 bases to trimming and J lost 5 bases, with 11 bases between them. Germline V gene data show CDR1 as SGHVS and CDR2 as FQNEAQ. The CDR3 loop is CASQQGNNSPLHF. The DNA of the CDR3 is TGTGCCAGTCAACAGGGAAATAATTCACCCCTCCACTTT.

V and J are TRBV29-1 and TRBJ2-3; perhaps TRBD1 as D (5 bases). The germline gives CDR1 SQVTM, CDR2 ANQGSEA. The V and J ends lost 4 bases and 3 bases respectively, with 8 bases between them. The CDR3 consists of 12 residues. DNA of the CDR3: TGCAGCGTTGCCAGGGTAACAGATACGCAGTATTTT. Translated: CSVARVTDTQYF.